These 9 T cell receptor beta chains were all obtained from the same sample, sequenced in a study of identical twins. TCRdb redid the calling of the 5' RACE reads with MiXCR, one entry per CDR3 protein. The sample carries about 530,000 distinct CDR3 sequences, roughly 15% recorded once. The same sample was also studied in work on yellow fever vaccine responses in identical twins.

The material sequenced was CD4+ T cells sorted from blood. The receptors originated from a woman aged 18-29 years in good health.

The chain employs TRBV18 and TRBJ2-7; no definite D call. The CDR3 runs to 11 residues. The germline V and J ends were trimmed by 4 bases and 6 bases, with 7 bases remaining between them. Germline V gene sequence: CDR1 KGHSH, CDR2 LQKENI. The CDR3 loop reads CASSRPGEQYF. CDR3 nucleotide sequence: TGTGCCAGCTCACGGCCGGGCGAGCAGTACTTC.

V gene TRBV11-3 combines with J gene TRBJ2-1; no firm D call. Germline-derived CDR1 and CDR2 are SGHNT and YENEEA. Trimming stripped 5 bases from V and 10 bases from J, with 9 bases between. There are 11 residues in the CDR3. CDR3 region: CASSPRVEQFF. The CDR3 bases are TGTGCCAGCAGCCCCCGAGTAGAGCAGTTCTTC.

This clonotype has just a few counts. J is TRBJ2-7 and V is TRBV2; 7 nucleotides match TRBD2. Trimming cost V 5 bases and J 0 bases; bases outside gene matches: 16. Germline loops: CDR1 SNHLY, CDR2 FYNNEI. This CDR3 is built from 18 residues. CDR3 bases: TGTGCCAGCAGTCCCTGGGGTACTAGCGCGGAAAGCTCCTACGAGCAGTACTTC. Its translation: CASSPWGTSAESSYEQYF.

The chain couples TRBV2 to TRBJ2-7; D may be TRBD1 (5 bases). Trimming removed 1 base from V and 0 bases from J, with 7 bases in between. This CDR3 is built from 14 residues. Germline assignment: CDR1 SNHLY and CDR2 FYNNEI. The CDR3 spells CASSEGGFSYEQYF. DNA for the CDR3: TGTGCCAGCAGTGAAGGGGGCTTCTCCTACGAGCAGTACTTC.

A few counts support this clonotype. This chain links TRBV12-3 or TRBV12-4 with TRBJ2-2, with TRBD2 as a possible D gene (6 bases). This CDR3 comprises 15 residues. Trimming took off 5 bases at V and 5 bases at J, with 15 bases between the two ends. CDR3 protein: CASSTQGRGTGELFF. The CDR3 region has the DNA TGTGCCAGCAGTACCCAGGGACGGGGGACCGGGGAGCTGTTTTTT.

V and J are TRBV3-1 and TRBJ2-6, with TRBD2 identical over 16 bases. The germline CDR1 and CDR2 sequences are LGHDT and YNNKEL (reference sequence). The CDR3 covers 18 residues. The ends lost 4 bases at V and 2 bases at J; junction bases unmatched: 2. Written as DNA, the CDR3 is TGTGCCAGCAGCCGGGGACTAGCGGGGGGGGCTGGGGCCAACGTCCTGACTTTC. Translation gives CASSRGLAGGAGANVLTF.

The J gene is TRBJ2-2, the V gene TRBV11-1; no clear D gene. The V end lost 1 base, the J end lost 6 bases, and 6 bases lay between the germline ends. This CDR3 spans 13 amino acids. The germline gives CDR1 SGHAT, CDR2 FQDESV (reference sequence). CDR3 loop: CASSLGAAGELFF. For the CDR3, the DNA is TGTGCCAGCAGCTTAGGGGCCGCCGGGGAGCTGTTTTTT.

In this sample, this clonotype turned up a few times. The chain joins TRBV18 to TRBJ2-2; no clear D gene. Trimming stripped 2 bases from V and 1 base from J, with 5 bases between. From germline, CDR1 is KGHSH and CDR2 LQKENI. This CDR3 is built from 14 residues. This chain's CDR3 is CASSPGKNTGELFF. The CDR3 region has the DNA TGTGCCAGCTCACCAGGGAAGAACACCGGGGAGCTGTTTTTT.

The CDR3 here is CASSVGQTLEETQYF. In DNA, the CDR3 is TGTGCCAGCAGTGTGGGACAGACCCTCGAAGAGACCCAGTACTTC. J is TRBJ2-5 and V is TRBV25-1, with 7 nucleotides matching TRBD1. From germline, CDR1 is MGHDK and CDR2 SYGVNS. This CDR3 comprises 15 residues. The ends lost 4 bases at V and 3 bases at J; junction bases unmatched: 8.